This TCR delta chain was sequenced during a study of gamma-delta chains in newborns, infants, children. Study-wide background: Microbial exposure reportedly drives polyclonal innate γδ T cell expansion after birth.

In its sample, this clone ranks as medium-sized. CDR1 is GEAIGNYY and CDR2 is EKD in the germline V gene. The CDR3 has 20 residues. Trimming removed 3 bases from V and 0 bases from J; junction bases left unmatched: 13. TCRdb reapplied CATT to the reads. This sample has around 6,200 delta-chain clones; approximately 2.4% occur once, and the top ten carry about 14%. The sequenced sample consisted of blood. J is TRDJ3 and V is TRDV2, with 7 bases aligning to TRDD3. The source is a child who was a newborn, infant or young child, either healthy, febrile or measles-vaccinated (not recorded which). The CDR3 spells CACDVLYWGLSSWDTRQMFF. CDR3 DNA: TGTGCCTGTGACGTGCTCTACTGGGGACTTAGCTCCTGGGACACCCGACAGATGTTTTTC.